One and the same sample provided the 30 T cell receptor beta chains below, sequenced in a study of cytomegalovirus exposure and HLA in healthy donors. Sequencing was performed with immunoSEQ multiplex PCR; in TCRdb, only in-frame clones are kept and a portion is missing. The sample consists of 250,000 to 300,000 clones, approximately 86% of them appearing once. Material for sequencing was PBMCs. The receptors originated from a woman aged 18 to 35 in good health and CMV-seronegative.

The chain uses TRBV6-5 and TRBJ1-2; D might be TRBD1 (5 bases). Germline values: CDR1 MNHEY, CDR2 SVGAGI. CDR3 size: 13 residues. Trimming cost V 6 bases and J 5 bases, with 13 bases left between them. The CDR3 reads CASSTGVGYGYTF. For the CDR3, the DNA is TGTGCCAGCAGCACGGGGGTTGGATATGGCTACACCTTC.

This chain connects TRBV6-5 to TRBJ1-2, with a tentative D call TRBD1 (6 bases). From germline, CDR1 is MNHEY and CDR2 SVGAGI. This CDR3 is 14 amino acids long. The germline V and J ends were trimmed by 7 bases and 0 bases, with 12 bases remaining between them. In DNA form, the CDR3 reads TGTGCCAGCACCATGGACAGAACTAACTATGGCTACACCTTC. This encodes CASTMDRTNYGYTF.

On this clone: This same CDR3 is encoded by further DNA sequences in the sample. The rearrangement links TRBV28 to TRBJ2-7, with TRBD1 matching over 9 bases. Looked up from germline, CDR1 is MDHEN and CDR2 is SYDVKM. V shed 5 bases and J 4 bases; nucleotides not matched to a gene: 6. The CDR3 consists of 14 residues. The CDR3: CASSPGQGRYEQYF. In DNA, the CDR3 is TGTGCCAGCAGTCCGGGACAGGGAAGGTACGAGCAGTACTTC.

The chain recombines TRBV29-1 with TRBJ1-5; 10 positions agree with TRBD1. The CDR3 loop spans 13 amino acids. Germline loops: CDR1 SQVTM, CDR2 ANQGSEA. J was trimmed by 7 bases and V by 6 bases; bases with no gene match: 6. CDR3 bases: TGCAGCGTCGCCGGGACAGGGGACCAGCCCCAGCATTTT. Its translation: CSVAGTGDQPQHF. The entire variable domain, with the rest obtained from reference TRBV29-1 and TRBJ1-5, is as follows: SAVISQKPSRDICQRGTSLTIQCQVDSQVTMMFWYRQQPGQSLTLIATANQGSEATYESGFVIDKFPISRPNLTFSTLTVSNMSPEDSSIYLCSVAGTGDQPQHFGDGTRLSIL.

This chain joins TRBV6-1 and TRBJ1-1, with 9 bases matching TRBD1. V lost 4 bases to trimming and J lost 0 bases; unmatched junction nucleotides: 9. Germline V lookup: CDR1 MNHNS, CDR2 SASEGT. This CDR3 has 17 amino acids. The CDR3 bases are TGTGCCAGCAGTGCCCCACAGGGGGCCCCGATGAACACTGAAGCTTTCTTT. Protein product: CASSAPQGAPMNTEAFF.

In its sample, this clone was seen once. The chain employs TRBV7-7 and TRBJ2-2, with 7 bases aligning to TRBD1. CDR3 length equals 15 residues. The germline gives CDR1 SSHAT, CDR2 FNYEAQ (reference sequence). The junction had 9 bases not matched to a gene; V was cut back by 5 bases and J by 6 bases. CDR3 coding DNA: TGTGCCAGCAGCCCCGACAGGGTCAACGCCGGGGAGCTGTTTTTT. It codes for CASSPDRVNAGELFF.

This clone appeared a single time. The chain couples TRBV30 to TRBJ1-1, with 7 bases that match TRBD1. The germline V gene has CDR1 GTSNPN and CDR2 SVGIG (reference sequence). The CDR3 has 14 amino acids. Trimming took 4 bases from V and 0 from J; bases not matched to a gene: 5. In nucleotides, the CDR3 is TGTGCCTGGAATCCGGGACAGATGAACACTGAAGCTTTCTTT. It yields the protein CAWNPGQMNTEAFF.

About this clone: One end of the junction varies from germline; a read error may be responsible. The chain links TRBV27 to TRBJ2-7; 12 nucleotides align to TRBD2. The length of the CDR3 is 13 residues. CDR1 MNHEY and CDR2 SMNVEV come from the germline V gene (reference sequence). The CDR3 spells CASSSSGRGEQYF. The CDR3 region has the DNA TGTGCCAGCAGTTCTAGCGGGAGGGGCGAGCAGTATTTC.

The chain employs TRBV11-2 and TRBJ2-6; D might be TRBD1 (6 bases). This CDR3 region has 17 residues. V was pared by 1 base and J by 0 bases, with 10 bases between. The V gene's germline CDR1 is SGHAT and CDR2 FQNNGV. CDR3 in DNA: TGTGCCAGCAGCTTAGTGGGGGCGGTCTCTGGGGCCAACGTCCTGACTTTC. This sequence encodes CASSLVGAVSGANVLTF. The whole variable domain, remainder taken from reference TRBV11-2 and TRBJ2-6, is EAGVAQSPRYKIIEKRQSVAFWCNPISGHATLYWYQQILGQGPKLLIQFQNNGVVDDSQLPKDRFSAERLKGVDSTLKIQPAKLEDSAVYLCASSLVGAVSGANVLTFGAGSRLTVL.

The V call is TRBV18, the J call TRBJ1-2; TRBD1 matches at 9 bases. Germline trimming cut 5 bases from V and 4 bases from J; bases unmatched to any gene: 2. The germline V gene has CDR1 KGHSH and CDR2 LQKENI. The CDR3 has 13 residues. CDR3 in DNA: TGTGCCAGCTCATTGGGACAGGGCTATGGCTACACCTTC. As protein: CASSLGQGYGYTF.

The CDR3: CASSQVGTTNTGELFF. The CDR3 DNA sequence: TGTGCCAGCAGCCAAGTTGGGACTACAAACACCGGGGAGCTGTTTTTT. This sequence joins TRBV4-2 and TRBJ2-2; 7 bases match TRBD2. V gave up 1 base and J gave up 2 bases; unmatched junction bases: 4. The CDR3 length is 16 residues. Germline-derived CDR1 and CDR2 are LGHNA and YNFKEQ.

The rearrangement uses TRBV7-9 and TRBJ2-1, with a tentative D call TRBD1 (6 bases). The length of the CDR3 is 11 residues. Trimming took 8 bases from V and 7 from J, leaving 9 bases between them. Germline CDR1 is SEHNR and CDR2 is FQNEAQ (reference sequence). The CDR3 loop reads CASRRGNEQFF. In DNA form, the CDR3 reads TGTGCCAGCCGTAGGGGGAATGAGCAGTTCTTC.

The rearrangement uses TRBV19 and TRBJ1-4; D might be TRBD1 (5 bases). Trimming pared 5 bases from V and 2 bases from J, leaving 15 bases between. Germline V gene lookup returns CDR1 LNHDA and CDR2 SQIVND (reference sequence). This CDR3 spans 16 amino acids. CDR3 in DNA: TGTGCCAGTAGTGGGTCTCCAGGGCTGACTAATGAAAAACTGTTTTTT. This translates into CASSGSPGLTNEKLFF.

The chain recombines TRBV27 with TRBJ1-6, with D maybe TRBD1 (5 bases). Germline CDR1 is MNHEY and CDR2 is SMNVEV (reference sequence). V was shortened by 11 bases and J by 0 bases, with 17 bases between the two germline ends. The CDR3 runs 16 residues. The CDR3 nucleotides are TGTGCCTCCTCAGGGCGGGGGAGCTCCTATAATTCACCCCTCCACTTT. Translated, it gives CASSGRGSSYNSPLHF.

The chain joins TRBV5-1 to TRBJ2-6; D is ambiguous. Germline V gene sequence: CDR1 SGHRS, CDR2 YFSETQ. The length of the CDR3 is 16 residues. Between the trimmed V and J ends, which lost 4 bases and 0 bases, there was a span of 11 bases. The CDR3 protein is CASSQRPSSGANVLTF. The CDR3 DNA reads TGCGCCAGCAGCCAGCGCCCAAGCTCTGGGGCCAACGTCCTGACTTTC.

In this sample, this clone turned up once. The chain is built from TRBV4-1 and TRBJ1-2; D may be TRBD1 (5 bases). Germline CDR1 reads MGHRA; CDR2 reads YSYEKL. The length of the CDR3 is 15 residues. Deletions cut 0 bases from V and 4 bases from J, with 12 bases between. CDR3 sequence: CASSQDGGSVYGYTF. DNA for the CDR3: TGCGCCAGCAGCCAAGACGGGGGTTCCGTCTATGGCTACACCTTC.

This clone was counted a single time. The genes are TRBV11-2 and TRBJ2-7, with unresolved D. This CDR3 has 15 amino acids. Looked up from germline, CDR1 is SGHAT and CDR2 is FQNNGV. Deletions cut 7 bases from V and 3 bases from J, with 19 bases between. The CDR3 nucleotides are TGTGCCAGCACCTCTACTAACGGCGGAATCTACGAGCAGTACTTC. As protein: CASTSTNGGIYEQYF.

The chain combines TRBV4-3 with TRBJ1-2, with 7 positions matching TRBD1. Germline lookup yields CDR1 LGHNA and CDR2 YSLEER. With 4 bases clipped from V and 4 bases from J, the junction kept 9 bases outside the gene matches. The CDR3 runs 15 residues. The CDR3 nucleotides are TGCGCCAGCAGCCCTCACTCGGACAGGTCCTATGGCTACACCTTC. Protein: CASSPHSDRSYGYTF.

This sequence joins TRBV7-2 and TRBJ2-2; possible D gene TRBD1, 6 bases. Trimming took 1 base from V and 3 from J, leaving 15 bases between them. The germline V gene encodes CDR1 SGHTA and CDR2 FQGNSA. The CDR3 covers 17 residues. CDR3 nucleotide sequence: TGTGCCAGCAGCTTAGTTTGGCAGGGGTTGGACACCGGGGAGCTGTTTTTT. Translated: CASSLVWQGLDTGELFF.

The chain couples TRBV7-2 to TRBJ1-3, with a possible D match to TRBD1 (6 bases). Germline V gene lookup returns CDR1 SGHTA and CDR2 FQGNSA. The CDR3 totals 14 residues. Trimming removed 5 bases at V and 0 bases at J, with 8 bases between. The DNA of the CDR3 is TGTGCCAGCAGCAGACAGGACTCTGGAAACACCATATATTTT. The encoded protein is CASSRQDSGNTIYF.

In nucleotides, the CDR3 is TGTGCCAGCCGATCCGGGACAGGGTGGACTGAAGCTTTCTTT. It is translated as CASRSGTGWTEAFF. The rearrangement uses TRBV25-1 and TRBJ1-1, with 9 bases matching TRBD1. CDR3 length: 14 residues. The trim removed 8 bases at V and 5 bases at J, leaving 9 bases unmatched. Germline values: CDR1 MGHDK, CDR2 SYGVNS.

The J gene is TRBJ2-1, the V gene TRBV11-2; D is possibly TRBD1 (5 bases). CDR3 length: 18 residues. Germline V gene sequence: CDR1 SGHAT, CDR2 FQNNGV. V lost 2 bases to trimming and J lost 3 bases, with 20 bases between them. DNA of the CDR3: TGTGCCAGCAGCTTATTATTTGACAATAGGGGCCGCTACAATGAGCAGTTCTTC. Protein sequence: CASSLLFDNRGRYNEQFF.

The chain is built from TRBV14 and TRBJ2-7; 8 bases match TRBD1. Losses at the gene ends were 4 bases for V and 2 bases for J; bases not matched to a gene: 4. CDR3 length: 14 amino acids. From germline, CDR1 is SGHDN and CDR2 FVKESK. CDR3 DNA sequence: TGTGCCAGCAGCCGCGGACAGGGTCCCTACGAGCAGTACTTC. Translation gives CASSRGQGPYEQYF.

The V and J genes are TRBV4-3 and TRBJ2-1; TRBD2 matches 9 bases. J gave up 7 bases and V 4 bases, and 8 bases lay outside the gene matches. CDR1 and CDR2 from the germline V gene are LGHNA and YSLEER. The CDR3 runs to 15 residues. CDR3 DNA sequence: TGCGCCAGCAGCCTAAGGGGACTAGCAGGAAATGAGCAGTTCTTC. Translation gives CASSLRGLAGNEQFF.

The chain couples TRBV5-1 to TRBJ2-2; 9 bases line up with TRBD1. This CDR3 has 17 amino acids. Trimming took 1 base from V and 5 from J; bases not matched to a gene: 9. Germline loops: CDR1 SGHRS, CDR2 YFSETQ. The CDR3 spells CASSLLDGQGKTGELFF. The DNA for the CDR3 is TGCGCCAGCAGCTTGCTTGACGGACAGGGGAAAACCGGGGAGCTGTTTTTT.

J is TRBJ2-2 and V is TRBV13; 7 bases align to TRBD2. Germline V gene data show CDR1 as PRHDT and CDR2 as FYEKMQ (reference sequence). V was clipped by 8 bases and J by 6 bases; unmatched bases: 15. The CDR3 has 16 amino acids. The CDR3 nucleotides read TGTGCCAGCGGGGGAGAGGGCCCCGGGAGGCCCGGGGAGCTGTTTTTT. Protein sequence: CASGGEGPGRPGELFF.

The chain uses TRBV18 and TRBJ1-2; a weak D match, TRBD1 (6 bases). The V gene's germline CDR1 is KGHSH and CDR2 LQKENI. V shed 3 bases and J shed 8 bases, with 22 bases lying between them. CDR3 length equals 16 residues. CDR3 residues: CASSPDRDTNWRGYTF. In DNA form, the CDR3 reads TGTGCCAGCTCACCCGATCGGGACACCAACTGGAGAGGCTACACCTTC.

CDR3 sequence reads: CASSADIYEQYF. The CDR3 DNA sequence: TGTGCCAGCAGTGCAGACATCTACGAGCAGTACTTC. The chain joins TRBV6-1 to TRBJ2-7; D remains ambiguous. This CDR3 region has 12 residues. CDR1 is MNHNS and CDR2 is SASEGT in the germline V gene. V was pared by 4 bases and J by 3 bases, with 7 bases between.

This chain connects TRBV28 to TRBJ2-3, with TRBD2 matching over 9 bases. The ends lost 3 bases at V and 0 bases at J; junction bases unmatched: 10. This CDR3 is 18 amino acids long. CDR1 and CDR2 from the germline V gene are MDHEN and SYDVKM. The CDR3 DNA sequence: TGTGCCAGCAGTTTGCCCCCCCTACTAGCGGGTAGCACAGATACGCAGTATTTT. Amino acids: CASSLPPLLAGSTDTQYF. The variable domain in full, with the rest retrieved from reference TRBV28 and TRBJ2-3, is DVKVTQSSRYLVKRTGEKVFLECVQDMDHENMFWYRQDPGLGLRLIYFSYDVKMKEKGDIPEGYSVSREKKERFSLILESASTNQTSMYLCASSLPPLLAGSTDTQYFGPGTRLTVL.

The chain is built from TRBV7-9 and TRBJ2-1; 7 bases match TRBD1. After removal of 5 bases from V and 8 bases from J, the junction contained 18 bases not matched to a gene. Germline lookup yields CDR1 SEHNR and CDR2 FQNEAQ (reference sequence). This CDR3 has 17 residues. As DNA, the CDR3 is TGTGCCAGCAGCCAGATAAAACAGGGGCCACCCCGGGATGAGCAGTTCTTC. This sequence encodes CASSQIKQGPPRDEQFF.